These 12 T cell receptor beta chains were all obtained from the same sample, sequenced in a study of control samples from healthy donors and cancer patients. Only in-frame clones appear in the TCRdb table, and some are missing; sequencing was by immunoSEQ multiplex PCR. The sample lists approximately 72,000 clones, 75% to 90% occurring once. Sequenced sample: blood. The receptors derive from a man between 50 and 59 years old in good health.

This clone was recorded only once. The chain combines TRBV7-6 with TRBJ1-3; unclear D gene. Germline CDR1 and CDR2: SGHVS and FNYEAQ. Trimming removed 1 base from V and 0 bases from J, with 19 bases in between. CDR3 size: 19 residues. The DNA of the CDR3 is TGTGCCAGCAGCTTAGTGTCGGGTGTTCAATCCCACTCTGGAAACACCATATATTTT. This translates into CASSLVSGVQSHSGNTIYF.

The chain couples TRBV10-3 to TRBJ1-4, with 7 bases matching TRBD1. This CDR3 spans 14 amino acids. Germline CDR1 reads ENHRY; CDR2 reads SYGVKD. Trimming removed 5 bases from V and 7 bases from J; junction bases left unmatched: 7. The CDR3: CAISPQGGREKLFF. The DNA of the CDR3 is TGTGCCATCAGTCCCCAGGGGGGCCGTGAAAAACTGTTTTTT.

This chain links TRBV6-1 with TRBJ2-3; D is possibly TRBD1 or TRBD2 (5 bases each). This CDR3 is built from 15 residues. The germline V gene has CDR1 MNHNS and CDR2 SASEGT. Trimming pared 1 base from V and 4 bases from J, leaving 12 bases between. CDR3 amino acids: CASSEGGTAADTQYF. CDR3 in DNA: TGTGCCAGCAGTGAAGGGGGCACAGCGGCAGATACGCAGTATTTT.

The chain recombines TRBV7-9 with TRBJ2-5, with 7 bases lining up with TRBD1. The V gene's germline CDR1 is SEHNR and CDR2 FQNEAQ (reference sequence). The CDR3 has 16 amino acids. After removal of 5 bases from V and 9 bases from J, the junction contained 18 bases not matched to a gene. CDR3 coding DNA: TGTGCCAGCAGCCACAGGGGTACCGGGGATCTTTGGGCCCAGTACTTC. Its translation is CASSHRGTGDLWAQYF.

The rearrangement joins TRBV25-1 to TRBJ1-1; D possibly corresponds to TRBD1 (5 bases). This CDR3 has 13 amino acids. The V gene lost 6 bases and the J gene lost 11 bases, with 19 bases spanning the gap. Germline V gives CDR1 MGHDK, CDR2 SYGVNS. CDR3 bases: TGTGCCAGCAGGACAGAGCCGTCTTTTGTTGCTTTCTTT. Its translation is CASRTEPSFVAFF.

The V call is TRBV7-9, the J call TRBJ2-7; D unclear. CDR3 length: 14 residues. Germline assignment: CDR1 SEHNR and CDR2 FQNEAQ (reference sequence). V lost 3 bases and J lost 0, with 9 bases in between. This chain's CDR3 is CASSLAGSSYEQYF. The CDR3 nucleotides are TGTGCCAGCAGCTTGGCAGGCAGCTCCTACGAGCAGTACTTC.

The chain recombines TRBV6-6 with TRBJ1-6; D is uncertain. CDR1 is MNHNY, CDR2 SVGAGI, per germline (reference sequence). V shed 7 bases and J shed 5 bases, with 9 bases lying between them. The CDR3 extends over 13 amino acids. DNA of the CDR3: TGTGCCAGCATTTGGAGGGATAATTCACCCCTCCACTTT. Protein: CASIWRDNSPLHF.

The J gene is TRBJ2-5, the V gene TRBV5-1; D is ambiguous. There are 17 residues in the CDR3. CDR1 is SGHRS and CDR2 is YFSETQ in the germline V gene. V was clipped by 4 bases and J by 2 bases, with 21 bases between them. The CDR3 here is CASSVVLMGWVQETQYF. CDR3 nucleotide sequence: TGCGCCAGCAGCGTCGTTCTCATGGGGTGGGTGCAAGAGACCCAGTACTTC.

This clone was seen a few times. CDR3 region: CASSQEEGARQPQHF. The CDR3 coding sequence is TGCGCCAGCAGCCAAGAGGAGGGGGCTCGTCAGCCCCAGCATTTT. The rearrangement uses TRBV4-1 and TRBJ1-5, with 7 bases fitting TRBD1. The CDR3 sequence is 15 residues long. The junction had 5 bases not matched to a gene; V was cut back by 0 bases and J by 6 bases. Germline V CDR1 and CDR2: MGHRA, YSYEKL.

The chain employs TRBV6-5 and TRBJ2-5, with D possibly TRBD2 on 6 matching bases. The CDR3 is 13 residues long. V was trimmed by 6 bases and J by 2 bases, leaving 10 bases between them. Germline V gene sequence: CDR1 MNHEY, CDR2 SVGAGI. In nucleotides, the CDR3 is TGTGCCAGCAGCGGGACTCTGCAAGAGACCCAGTACTTC. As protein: CASSGTLQETQYF.

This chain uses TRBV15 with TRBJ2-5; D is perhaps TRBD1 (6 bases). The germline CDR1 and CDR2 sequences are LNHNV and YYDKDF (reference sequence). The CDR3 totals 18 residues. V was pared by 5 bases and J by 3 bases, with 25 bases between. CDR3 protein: CATSHQRQDGRGKETQYF. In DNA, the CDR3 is TGTGCCACCAGCCATCAAAGACAGGATGGAAGGGGGAAAGAGACCCAGTACTTC.

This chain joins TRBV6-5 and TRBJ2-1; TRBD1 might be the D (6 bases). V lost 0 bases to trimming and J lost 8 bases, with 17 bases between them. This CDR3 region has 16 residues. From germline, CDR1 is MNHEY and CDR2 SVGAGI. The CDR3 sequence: CASSYSLLLRGDEQFF. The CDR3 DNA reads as TGTGCCAGCAGTTACTCACTACTCCTCAGGGGCGATGAGCAGTTCTTC.